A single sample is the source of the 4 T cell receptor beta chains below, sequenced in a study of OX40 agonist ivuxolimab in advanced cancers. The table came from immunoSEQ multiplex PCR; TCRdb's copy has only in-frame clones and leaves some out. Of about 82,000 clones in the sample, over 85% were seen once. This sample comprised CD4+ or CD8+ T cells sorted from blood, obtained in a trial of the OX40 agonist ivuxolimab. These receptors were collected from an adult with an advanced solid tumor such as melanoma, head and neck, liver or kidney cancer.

The CDR3 is CATSRDPGGVDEQFF. DNA of the CDR3: TGTGCCACCAGCAGAGATCCAGGGGGCGTGGATGAGCAGTTCTTC. V is TRBV15 and J is TRBJ2-1, with TRBD1 identical over 8 bases. With 0 bases clipped from V and 8 bases from J, the junction kept 6 bases outside the gene matches. Germline V CDR1 and CDR2: LNHNV, YYDKDF (reference sequence). The CDR3 sequence is 15 residues long.

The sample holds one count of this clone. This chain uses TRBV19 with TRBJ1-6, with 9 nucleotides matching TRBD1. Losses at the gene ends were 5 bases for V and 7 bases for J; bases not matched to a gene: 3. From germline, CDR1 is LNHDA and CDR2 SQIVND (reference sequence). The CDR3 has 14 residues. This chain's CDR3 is CASSRDRENSPLHF. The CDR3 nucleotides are TGTGCCAGTAGTCGGGACAGGGAAAATTCACCCCTCCACTTT.

CDR3 sequence: CASSSSTGGYNEQFF. The DNA of the CDR3 is TGTGCCAGCAGCTCGTCCACCGGGGGCTACAATGAGCAGTTCTTC. The chain recombines TRBV9 with TRBJ2-1; D perhaps matches TRBD2 (6 bases). Trimming pared 4 bases from V and 3 bases from J, leaving 14 bases between. CDR1 is SGDLS, CDR2 YYNGEE, per germline. This CDR3 comprises 15 residues.

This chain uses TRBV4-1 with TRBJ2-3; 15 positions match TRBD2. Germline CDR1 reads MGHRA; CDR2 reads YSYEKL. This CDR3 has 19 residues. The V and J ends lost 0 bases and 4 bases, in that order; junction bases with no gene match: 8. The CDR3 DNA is TGCGCCAGCAGCCAAGAGCCCCACGGGACTAGCGGGAGGCCAGATACGCAGTATTTT. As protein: CASSQEPHGTSGRPDTQYF.